This paragraph reports one T cell receptor (beta chain). Its antigen is unknown. These data belong to a study of cytomegalovirus exposure and HLA in healthy donors. Germline values: CDR1 LNHDA, CDR2 SQIVND (reference sequence). Trimming removed 4 bases from V and 7 bases from J; junction bases left unmatched: 12. The CDR3 sequence is 15 residues long. General observations from the study: According to the study, 160 or so TCR beta chains were cytomegalovirus-associated. An analysis done earlier found most TCR beta V segments productive about 90% or about 30% of the time. Later work associated 16,951 TCR beta sequences with HLA alleles at 0.05 false discovery rate.

Primers included in the PCR were 60 Vbeta and 13 Jbeta primers. Using immunoSEQ multiplex PCR, the repertoire was profiled, and TCRdb retains in-frame clones only, with some absent. The repertoire holds roughly 110,000 clones, with more than 75% as singletons. Donors had nominal health at sampling but likely had unrecorded immune exposures. Source material: PBMCs. The chain carries TRBV19 and TRBJ1-2; 7 bases are a match to TRBD1. The clonotype originates from a man aged 25 to 45 in good health and CMV-seropositive. The CDR3 sequence: CASSTTQGRASGYTF. The CDR3, as DNA: TGTGCCAGTAGTACCACACAGGGGCGGGCTAGTGGCTACACCTTC.